This T cell receptor beta chain was identified in a study of cytomegalovirus exposure and HLA in healthy donors. About the research overall: One earlier analysis, a look at roughly 180 million T cells, found approximately 120 million unique TCR beta sequences. Findings and limits, study-wide: In a later analysis, productive TCRs from donors in an Asian-associated ancestry cluster reportedly carried fewer N-insertions than the cohort mean. Evidence from a later analysis indicated that most CMV-associated TCR beta chains looked HLA-restricted. What was likely a sequencing artifact was a cluster of highly shared sequence variants.

Germline CDR1 and CDR2: LGHNA and YSLEER. The CDR3 covers 16 residues. V shed 0 bases and J 5 bases; nucleotides not matched to a gene: 7. Points on this clone: The target antigen is unknown.

The PCR contained 60 Vbeta and 13 Jbeta primers. Data came from immunoSEQ multiplex PCR; TCRdb stores just in-frame clones and leaves some out. In the table there are about 99,000 clones, roughly 66% of which are singletons. The V and J genes are TRBV4-3 and TRBJ2-1; 7 bases match TRBD2. The sample consisted of PBMCs. The TCR originated in a woman in her forties or fifties in good health and CMV-seronegative. CDR3 amino acids: CASSQDASGNNNEQFF. The CDR3 nucleotides are TGCGCCAGCAGCCAAGATGCCAGCGGGAACAACAATGAGCAGTTCTTC.